What follows are 15 T cell receptor beta chains derived from one specimen sequenced in a study of T cells in localized non-small cell lung cancer. Produced via immunoSEQ multiplex PCR; TCRdb's table is partial and in-frame only. The sample lists over a thousand clones, around 25% seen once, with about 28% in the top ten. Sample: normal lung tissue next to the tumor, taken before any cancer treatment. Every receptor here comes from a female donor of 60 years or more with stage I lung adenocarcinoma.

This clone was counted between two and nine times. The chain recombines TRBV11-3 with TRBJ2-1; no reliable D call. The ends were cut back, 1 base at V and 3 bases at J, with 7 bases in the middle. The germline V gene has CDR1 SGHNT and CDR2 YENEEA. The CDR3 contains 14 residues. The DNA for the CDR3 is TGTGCCAGCAGCTTAGGTTCTAGCTACAATGAGCAGTTCTTC. This sequence encodes CASSLGSSYNEQFF.

The chain recombines TRBV11-3 with TRBJ2-1, with 15 bases matching TRBD2. V shed 5 bases, J shed 8 bases, and the junction held 10 bases outside the gene matches. Germline V gene lookup returns CDR1 SGHNT and CDR2 YENEEA. The CDR3 length is 17 residues. As DNA, the CDR3 is TGTGCCAGCAGCGCCGGGACTAGCGGGAGGCTCGGCTATGAGCAGTTCTTC. As protein: CASSAGTSGRLGYEQFF.

The genes are TRBV19 and TRBJ2-1, with 11 bases fitting TRBD2. This CDR3 has 15 residues. Germline V gene data show CDR1 as LNHDA and CDR2 as SQIVND (reference sequence). The ends lost 7 bases at V and 8 bases at J; junction bases unmatched: 10. CDR3 loop: CASTPGTSGRDEQFF. The CDR3 DNA reads as TGTGCCAGTACCCCCGGGACTAGCGGTAGGGATGAGCAGTTCTTC.

This clone came up a few times. The chain recombines TRBV6-8 with TRBJ1-1, with D unclear. Trimming stripped 0 bases from V and 5 bases from J, with 22 bases between. CDR1 MNHGY and CDR2 SAAAGT come from the germline V gene. CDR3 size: 18 residues. CDR3 DNA sequence: TGTGCCAGCAGTTACTCGAGAGCGGATTCGGGTTGGGGTACTGAAGCTTTCTTT. Protein: CASSYSRADSGWGTEAFF.

This clone has just a few counts. This rearrangement joins TRBV9 to TRBJ1-1; D call uncertain. Trimming removed 0 bases at V and 4 bases at J, with 10 bases between. The germline V gene encodes CDR1 SGDLS and CDR2 YYNGEE. There are 14 residues in the CDR3. As DNA, the CDR3 is TGTGCCAGCAGCGTAGGGGGAGGTCGCACTGAAGCTTTCTTT. Translated: CASSVGGGRTEAFF.

Judged by abundance, this clone is large (0.1 to 1%). The chain employs TRBV28 and TRBJ2-7, with D perhaps matching TRBD1 or TRBD2 (5 bases each). Germline CDR1 and CDR2: MDHEN and SYDVKM. Between the trimmed V and J ends, which lost 2 bases and 5 bases, there was a span of 16 bases. This CDR3 spans 15 amino acids. DNA of the CDR3: TGTGCCAGCAGTTTACTGGCAGGGAGTAGGCACGAGCAGTACTTC. It translates to CASSLLAGSRHEQYF.

This clone was counted a few times. The V gene is TRBV12-5, the J gene TRBJ1-2; 7 nucleotides align to TRBD1. This CDR3 is built from 17 residues. In germline, CDR1 is LGHNT, CDR2 FRNRAP. Germline trimming cut 5 bases from V and 2 bases from J; bases unmatched to any gene: 14. The CDR3 loop is CASGPVTTGFLNYGYTF. In DNA, the CDR3 is TGTGCTAGTGGTCCTGTAACGACAGGGTTCCTCAACTATGGCTACACCTTC.

This clone was seen a few times. J is TRBJ1-2 and V is TRBV9; D possibly corresponds to TRBD1 (6 bases). Per the germline V gene, CDR1 is SGDLS and CDR2 is YYNGEE. V was pared by 3 bases and J by 1 base, with 7 bases between. CDR3 length equals 13 residues. As DNA, the CDR3 is TGTGCCAGCAGCGAGGGGGTTAACTATGGCTACACCTTC. The encoded protein is CASSEGVNYGYTF.

This clone showed up just a few times. The chain uses TRBV28 and TRBJ1-2; possibly TRBD1 for D (5 bases). The CDR3 is 15 residues long. Germline V gives CDR1 MDHEN, CDR2 SYDVKM. The V and J ends lost 2 bases and 5 bases respectively, with 15 bases between them. CDR3: CASSLEARQLYGYTF. For the CDR3, the DNA is TGTGCCAGCAGTTTAGAAGCCCGACAGTTATATGGCTACACCTTC.

This clone turned up a few times. CDR3 coding DNA: TGTGCCAGCAGCGTAGACAGGGATGAGCAGTTCTTC. As protein: CASSVDRDEQFF. The chain employs TRBV9 and TRBJ2-1; D possibly corresponds to TRBD1 (6 bases). V dropped 0 bases and J dropped 8 bases, with 6 bases sitting between them. CDR1 and CDR2 (germline): SGDLS, YYNGEE. The CDR3 extends over 12 amino acids.

CDR3 in DNA: TGTGCCAGCAGCCTCGATAGTTACAATGAGCAGTTCTTC. Protein sequence: CASSLDSYNEQFF. The chain combines TRBV7-2 with TRBJ2-1; D remains unclear. The germline gives CDR1 SGHTA, CDR2 FQGNSA. The germline V and J ends were trimmed by 5 bases and 4 bases, with 9 bases remaining between them. This CDR3 has 13 residues. Using reference TRBV7-2 and TRBJ2-1 for the parts outside the CDR3, the full variable domain is GAGVSQSPSNKVTEKGKDVELRCDPISGHTALYWYRQSLGQGLEFLIYFQGNSAPDKSGLPSDRFSAERTGGSVSTLTIQRTQQEDSAVYLCASSLDSYNEQFFGPGTRLTVL.

V and J are TRBV11-3 and TRBJ1-1; tentative D call: TRBD1 (5 bases). The germline CDR1 and CDR2 sequences are SGHNT and YENEEA. The CDR3 loop spans 15 amino acids. V lost 5 bases, J lost 6 bases, and 19 bases lay in between. The CDR3 reads CASSAETRDRAEAFF. DNA of the CDR3: TGTGCCAGCAGCGCCGAAACCCGGGACCGGGCTGAAGCTTTCTTT.

This clone is categorized as medium-sized. The chain carries TRBV11-3 and TRBJ2-1, with a tentative D call TRBD1 (5 bases). This CDR3 has 14 residues. Germline CDR1 and CDR2: SGHNT and YENEEA. Deletions cut 5 bases from V and 5 bases from J, with 13 bases between. CDR3 protein: CASSQPQGDNEQFF. The CDR3 DNA reads TGTGCCAGCAGCCAACCCCAAGGGGACAATGAGCAGTTCTTC.

This clone was found a few times. The genes are TRBV1 and TRBJ2-3. TRBV1 has pseudogene status. The CDR3 consists of 17 residues. The CDR3 is CASTRGGGHASTDTQYF. For the CDR3, the DNA is TGCGCCAGCACCAGGGGGGGAGGGCACGCTAGCACAGATACGCAGTATTTT.

In its sample, this clone was seen a few times. The chain carries TRBV6-8 and TRBJ2-5; D call uncertain. The germline V and J ends were trimmed by 5 bases and 5 bases, with 24 bases remaining between them. The CDR3 has 17 amino acids. Germline V gene data show CDR1 as MNHGY and CDR2 as SAAAGT. In nucleotides, the CDR3 is TGTGCCAGCAGTGATAAGATGCGGATCATCGTCGACGAGACCCAGTACTTC. Its translation is CASSDKMRIIVDETQYF.